One T cell receptor beta chain is described in this entry. The target of this receptor is not known. No much larger clone is present one base from it, and per-base qualities are unavailable. Interpreted using the paper, the treatment or condition label stands for: in vitro stimulation with specific CMV peptide epitopes to enrich CMV-specific T cells. CDR1 and CDR2 are read off the germline V gene as MDHEN and SYDVKM. Including cysteine and phenylalanine, the CDR3 has 14 amino acids. Of the read, only the CDR3 DNA is kept; its 42 bases are in frame from base 1. V is shortened by 10 bases, J by 2 bases, and the region joining them spans 14 bases. TCRdb lists the instrument as Illumina HiSeq 1500. Using fastp at Q25 and MiXCR, TCRdb reprocessed the public reads and kept productive beta chains. Each CDR3 protein gets just one entry, which takes the most common genes and DNA from the rows behind it. Counted in this sample were 300,000 to 400,000 distinct CDR3 sequences; just under 30% of them appeared once. Roughly 20% of the sample lies in the top ten.

These data are taken from a study of T cell repertoires in cytomegalovirus infection (dated by TCRdb to between 2018 and 2021). Study-wide context: Alongside well-studied HLA-B-restricted epitopes, the peptide stimulations were aimed at recently identified HLA-C-restricted CMV epitopes, whose presentation resists viral immunomodulation. Donor HLA type was relevant to the analysis, because carriage of CMV infection together with the matching HLA type was indicated by public TCR beta signatures.

General study outcomes and caveats: In the ex vivo response, HLA-C-restricted CMV-specific TCR beta clonotypes were dominant, and in two of eight donors the single most frequent clonotype came from this HLA-C-restricted group. In both this cohort and an independent roughly 350-donor cohort, the cumulative frequency of public TCR beta family members distinguished carriers of CMV infection plus the relevant HLA type.

This receptor was identified in a human donor in good health (CMV status not recorded). Some clones in this sample may be carry-over from other donors' samples. Recombination joined TRBV28 with TRBJ2-2, and possibly TRBD2, on 5 matching bases. Sequencing was performed on cultured PBMCs, taken from culture after CMV antigen stimulation. The CDR3 region reads CATPRSGNTGELFF. The nucleotide sequence is TGTGCCACCCCAAGGTCGGGAAACACCGGGGAGCTGTTTTTT.